The rows below give T cell receptor beta chains drawn from one sample of a study of blood T cell repertoires in COVID-19. TCRdb's copy holds only in-frame clones and misses some; the assay was immunoSEQ multiplex PCR. The sample carries fewer than 300,000 clones, 75% to 85% recorded once. The sample comprised peripheral blood. The receptors were sampled from a man between 45 and 60 years old with active or convalescent COVID-19. Both conserved end residues are part of each CDR3. The D gene is left open where the match is weak. Size is stated for part of the rows, as once, few or many counts, or as a class when the clone is expanded.

.	TRBV19	TRBJ1-2	.	TGTGCCAGTCAAACAGGGAGCAACTATGGCTACACCTTC	CASQTGSNYGYTF
.	TRBV27	TRBJ2-1	TRBD2	TGTGCCAGCAGGAAGGGACTAGCAAATCCAAATGAGCAGTTCTTC	CASRKGLANPNEQFF
once	TRBV18	TRBJ1-3	.	TGTGCCAGCTCACCGACCCCCACAGGGACCCCCTCTGGAAACACCATATATTTT	CASSPTPTGTPSGNTIYF
.	TRBV4-1	TRBJ1-2	.	TGCGCCAGCAGCCAAGGGGGGGGGCGAACGGATGGCTACACCTTC	CASSQGGGRTDGYTF
.	TRBV21-1	TRBJ2-1	.	TGTGCCAGCAGCACAATACCGGGACTAGCGAACAATGAGCAGTTCTTC	CASSTIPGLANNEQFF
.	TRBV5-1	TRBJ1-1	TRBD1	TGCGCCAGCAGCTGGGGACAGGGTGGGGAAGCTTTCTTT	CASSWGQGGEAFF
.	TRBV6-1	TRBJ2-7	TRBD2	TGTGCCAGCAGTGAAAGGACTAGCGGGAGCGCCTACGAGCAGTACTTC	CASSERTSGSAYEQYF
.	TRBV9	TRBJ1-2	TRBD1	TGTGCCAGCAGCCCTCGGACAGGCTCGAACTATGGCTACACCTTC	CASSPRTGSNYGYTF
.	TRBV5-5	TRBJ2-7	TRBD2	TGTGCCAGCAGCTCAACGTCCGCGGGGGTATCGTACGAGCAGTACTTC	CASSSTSAGVSYEQYF
.	TRBV11-3	TRBJ2-1	TRBD2	TGTGCCAGCAGTTACCGGACTAGCGGGAACCCTGAGCAGTTCTTC	CASSYRTSGNPEQFF
.	TRBV5-4	TRBJ2-5	TRBD2	TGTGCCAGCAGCTTCGGGGGGGGCCAAGAGACCCAGTACTTC	CASSFGGGQETQYF
.	TRBV5-6	TRBJ1-4	TRBD1	TGTGCCAGCAGCATCCGACAGGGGGGTGAAAAACTGTTTTTT	CASSIRQGGEKLFF
.	TRBV13	TRBJ2-7	.	TGTGCCAGCAGCTCCTATCTGGGGGCAGGATACGAGCAGTACTTC	CASSSYLGAGYEQYF
once	TRBV19	TRBJ2-3	TRBD2	TGTGCCAGTAGTACTAGCGGGAGTGAGACAGATACGCAGTATTTT	CASSTSGSETDTQYF
once	TRBV7-9	TRBJ2-7	.	TGTGCCAGCAGCTTAAGCGGTAGCTCCTACGAGCAGTACTTC	CASSLSGSSYEQYF
.	TRBV2	TRBJ2-7	TRBD1	TGTGCCAGCAGTAATGAGAGGACAGGGGGCGAGCAGTACTTC	CASSNERTGGEQYF
.	TRBV5-4	TRBJ2-7	TRBD1	TGTGCCAGCAGCCTGCAGGGGGCAAACGAGCAGTACTTC	CASSLQGANEQYF
.	TRBV2	TRBJ2-3	TRBD2	TGTGCCAGCAGCCCCGGGGGGATTGGCACAGATACGCAGTATTTT	CASSPGGIGTDTQYF
.	TRBV4-3	TRBJ2-3	.	TGCGCCAGCAGCCAAGTTAGGGGGAGCGATACGCAGTATTTT	CASSQVRGSDTQYF
.	TRBV5-1	TRBJ2-2	.	TGCGCCAGCAGCTTGGCCGGTCGAGGGGAGCTGTTTTTT	CASSLAGRGELFF
once	TRBV3-1/TRBV3-2	TRBJ2-1	TRBD2	TGTGCCAGCAGCTTCAAACGGCGGCTAGCGGGCGACAATGAGCAGTTCTTC	CASSFKRRLAGDNEQFF
.	TRBV6-2/TRBV6-3	TRBJ2-7	.	TGTGCCAGCAGCCCTGGTCGGTCCGCTGGTAGGAGAGACTTC	CASSPGRSAGRRDF
.	TRBV5-1	TRBJ1-3	.	TGCGCCAGCACTGGATGGGGGCCCGTCTCTGGAAACACCATATATTTT	CASTGWGPVSGNTIYF
.	TRBV24-1	TRBJ1-2	.	TGTGCCACCAGCGGGACTTCAGGGGGCTACACCTTC	CATSGTSGGYTF
.	TRBV11-2	TRBJ2-7	TRBD2	TGTGCCAGCAGCTTCGGGACTAGCGGCTACGAGCAGTACTTC	CASSFGTSGYEQYF
.	TRBV5-1	TRBJ2-1	.	TGCGCCAGCAGCTTGGACGGCGGGCACCTTGGGGAGCAGTTCTTC	CASSLDGGHLGEQFF
.	TRBV30	TRBJ1-4	TRBD1	TGTGCCTGGACCGGGACAGGAAGTGAAAAACTGTTTTTT	CAWTGTGSEKLFF
.	TRBV12-3/TRBV12-4	TRBJ2-5	.	TGTGCCAGCAGTTACGGTATGGAGACCCAGTACTTC	CASSYGMETQYF
.	TRBV24-1	TRBJ2-3	.	TGTGCCACCAGTGACTCACGACTGGTCACAGATACGCAGTATTTT	CATSDSRLVTDTQYF
.	TRBV5-1	TRBJ2-3	TRBD1	TGCGCCAGCAGCCGGGACAGCCGCACAGATACGCAGTATTTT	CASSRDSRTDTQYF
.	TRBV19	TRBJ2-1	TRBD1	TGTGCCACCCAGGGTTGGACAGGGGGCAATGAGCAGTTCTTC	CATQGWTGGNEQFF
.	TRBV18	TRBJ1-4	TRBD1	TGTGCCAGCTCTCAAGAGGGGACAGGGGATGAAAAACTGTTTTTT	CASSQEGTGDEKLFF
.	TRBV9	TRBJ2-1	TRBD1	TGTGCCAGCAGCGTATCGGACAGGGAGCAGTTCTTC	CASSVSDREQFF
once	TRBV25-1	TRBJ2-7	.	TGTGCCAGCAGTCCACGCTTGGCTCACTACGAGCAGTACTTC	CASSPRLAHYEQYF
once	TRBV7-3	TRBJ2-2	.	TGTGCCAGCAGCTTAGGAGGGCCACTCACCGGGGAGCTGTTTTTT	CASSLGGPLTGELFF
once	TRBV4-3	TRBJ2-1	.	TGCGCCAGCAGCCAACCAGGAGGGAGTGAGCAGTTCTTC	CASSQPGGSEQFF
once	TRBV20-1	TRBJ2-5	TRBD2	TGCAGTGCTAGTGCCGGGAGGGCCGTCGGGACCCAGTACTTC	CSASAGRAVGTQYF
.	TRBV6-1	TRBJ2-7	.	TGTGCCAGCAGTGAAAGTCCCAGCTCCTACGAGCAGTACTTC	CASSESPSSYEQYF
.	TRBV28	TRBJ1-2	.	TGTGCCAGTTGGAACAGGGTAGTCTATGGCTACACCTTC	CASWNRVVYGYTF
.	TRBV19	TRBJ1-2	.	TGTGCCAGTAGTATAGATTCGAGAGAAGGCTACACCTTC	CASSIDSREGYTF
.	TRBV27	TRBJ1-5	.	TGTGCCAGCAGCTCCCGGGACTTGGGGGTCCGCAATCAGCCCCAGCATTTT	CASSSRDLGVRNQPQHF
.	TRBV5-4	TRBJ2-7	TRBD2	TGTGCCAGCAGCTCGACTAGCAGTTCCTACGAGCAGTACTTC	CASSSTSSSYEQYF
.	TRBV19	TRBJ1-1	TRBD1	TGTGCCAGTATTCGGGACAGCTTGAACACTGAAGCTTTCTTT	CASIRDSLNTEAFF
.	TRBV19	TRBJ1-2	.	TGTGCCAGTAGTATACTAGCTAACTATGGCTACACCTTC	CASSILANYGYTF
.	TRBV18	TRBJ1-3	.	TGTGCCAGCTCACCAAAGGACCGGGAGTGGGACTCTGGAAACACCATATATTTT	CASSPKDREWDSGNTIYF
.	TRBV6-5	TRBJ2-7	.	TGTGCCAGCAGTCTTCACAGGGTTTACGAGCAGTACTTC	CASSLHRVYEQYF
few	TRBV6-6	TRBJ2-1	TRBD2	TGTGCCAGCAGTTGGACTAGCGGGAGTTATGAGCAGTTCTTC	CASSWTSGSYEQFF
.	TRBV5-6	TRBJ1-1	.	TGTGCCAGCAGCTTGGGGGGCAGCCTGAACACTGAAGCTTTCTTT	CASSLGGSLNTEAFF
few	TRBV13	TRBJ2-4	.	TGTGCCAGCAGCTACATGGGAGAAGGAGCCAAAAACATTCAGTACTTC	CASSYMGEGAKNIQYF
.	TRBV30	TRBJ2-7	.	TGTGCCTGGAGTGTGGGTTCAGGGGCCTACGAGCAGTACTTC	CAWSVGSGAYEQYF
.	TRBV10-2	TRBJ1-1	TRBD1	TGCGCCACCCACGAGGTGAACAGGGGAGCGAACACTGAAGCTTTCTTT	CATHEVNRGANTEAFF
once	TRBV6-2/TRBV6-3	TRBJ1-2	.	TGTGCCAGCAGTTACAGGGGTGGCTACACCTTC	CASSYRGGYTF
.	TRBV7-2	TRBJ2-1	.	TGTGCCAGCAGCTTAGAACGGCGGTATGAGCAGTTCTTC	CASSLERRYEQFF
.	TRBV3-1/TRBV3-2	TRBJ2-1	TRBD2	TGTGCCAGCAGCGACAGCCCCGGGGGGGCGTTCTTC	CASSDSPGGAFF
.	TRBV11-1	TRBJ1-4	TRBD1	TGTGCCAGCAGCTTCACAGGGGAAGGTGTACTGTTTTTT	CASSFTGEGVLFF